This T cell receptor beta chain derives from a study of radiotherapy plus CTLA-4 blockade in lung cancer. Looking at the study overall: Patients showed objective responses in about 20% of cases, and disease control was achieved by under 40%. Study conclusions and caveats: TCR clones originating in tumors grew in number in blood after radiotherapy plus ipilimumab. Early blood T cell clone changes and increased post-radiation serum interferon-beta were reportedly the strongest response predictors.

This table comes from immunoSEQ multiplex PCR, and its TCRdb copy is limited to in-frame clones, with some not included. The data contain some 74,000 clones, around 80% of them singletons. The CDR3 covers 16 residues. V was clipped by 4 bases and J by 0 bases, with 13 bases between them. The germline gives CDR1 MNHEY, CDR2 SMNVEV (reference sequence). For this clone: What it recognizes is unknown.

Lung cancer patients with chemo-refractory metastatic non-small-cell disease were given focal radiation plus CTLA-4 blockade with ipilimumab. The starting material was peripheral blood, obtained from a patient treated with radiotherapy plus ipilimumab. The J gene is TRBJ2-1, the V gene TRBV27; no firm D call. The source is a human donor with non-small cell lung cancer who had a complete response to radiotherapy plus ipilimumab. CDR3 sequence: CASSSRGGPSYNEQFF. The CDR3 region has the DNA TGTGCCAGCAGTTCCCGAGGCGGCCCCTCCTACAATGAGCAGTTCTTC.